The subject of this entry is one TCR beta chain. Its target is unknown. Template material for amplifying TCR beta CDR3 regions consisted of RNA transcripts. The HTBI primer set drove a first-round RT-PCR of the TCR CDR3. MiXCR, applied by TCRdb to the multiplex PCR reads, yields one record per CDR3 protein. The data contain 500,000 to 650,000 distinct CDR3 sequences, 46% of them singletons. Diagnoses used clinical symptoms, serum thyroxine and TRAb, thyroid ultrasound and orbital computed tomography. The record originates from a study of T cells in Graves' hyperthyroidism and ophthalmopathy. Notes on the study in general: Patients with ophthalmopathy were separated from those with stable hyperthyroidism by a 13 V-J model. It was a median around 6 months before onset that the model predicted ophthalmopathy. Clonotypes that were expanded in thyroid above 0.001 mostly appeared in blood too.

The receptor comes from an adult woman with Graves' disease, either hyperthyroidism or ophthalmopathy (not recorded which). Source material: peripheral blood or thyroid tissue (not recorded which).

The CDR3 coding sequence is TGTGCCATCAGCCCGGGACTAGCGGGAGGCACCACAGATACGCAGTATTTT. It encodes CAISPGLAGGTTDTQYF. The J gene is TRBJ2-3, the V gene TRBV10-3; 15 bases align to TRBD2. V dropped 6 bases and J dropped 2; count of bases not matched to a gene: 6. The CDR3 extends over 17 amino acids. Looked up from germline, CDR1 is ENHRY and CDR2 is SYGVKD.